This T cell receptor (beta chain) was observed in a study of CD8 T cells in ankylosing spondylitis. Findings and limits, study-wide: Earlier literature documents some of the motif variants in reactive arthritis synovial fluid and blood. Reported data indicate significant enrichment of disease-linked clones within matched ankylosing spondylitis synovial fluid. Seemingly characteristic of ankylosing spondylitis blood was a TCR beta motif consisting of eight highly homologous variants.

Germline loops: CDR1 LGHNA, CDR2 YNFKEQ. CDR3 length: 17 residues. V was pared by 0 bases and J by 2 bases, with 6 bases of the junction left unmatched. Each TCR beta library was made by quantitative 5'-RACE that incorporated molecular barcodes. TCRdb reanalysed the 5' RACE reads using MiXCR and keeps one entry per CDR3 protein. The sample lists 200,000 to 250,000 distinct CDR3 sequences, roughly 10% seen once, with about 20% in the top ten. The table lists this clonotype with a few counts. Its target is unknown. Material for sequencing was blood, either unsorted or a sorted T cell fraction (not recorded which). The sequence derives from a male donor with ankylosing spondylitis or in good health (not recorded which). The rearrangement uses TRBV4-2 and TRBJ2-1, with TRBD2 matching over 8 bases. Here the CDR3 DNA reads TGTGCCAGCAGCCAAGATCCAGCGGGGGTAACCTACAATGAGCAGTTCTTC. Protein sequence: CASSQDPAGVTYNEQFF.